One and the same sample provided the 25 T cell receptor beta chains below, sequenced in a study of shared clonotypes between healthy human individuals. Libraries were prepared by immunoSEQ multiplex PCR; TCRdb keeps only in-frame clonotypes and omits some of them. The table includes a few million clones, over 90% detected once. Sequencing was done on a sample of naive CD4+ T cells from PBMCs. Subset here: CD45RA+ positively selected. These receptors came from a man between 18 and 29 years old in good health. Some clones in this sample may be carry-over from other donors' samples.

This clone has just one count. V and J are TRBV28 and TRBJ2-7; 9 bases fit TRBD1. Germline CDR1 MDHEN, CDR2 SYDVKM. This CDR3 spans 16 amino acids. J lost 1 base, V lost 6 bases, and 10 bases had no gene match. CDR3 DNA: TGTGCCAGCAGCTATAGTATGGGACAGGGATCCTACGAGCAGTACTTC. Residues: CASSYSMGQGSYEQYF.

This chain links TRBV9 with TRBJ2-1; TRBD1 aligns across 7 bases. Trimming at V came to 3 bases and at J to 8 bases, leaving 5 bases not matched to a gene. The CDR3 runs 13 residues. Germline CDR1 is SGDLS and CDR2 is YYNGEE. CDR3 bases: TGTGCCAGCAGCGGCGTAGGGGGCGATGAGCAGTTCTTC. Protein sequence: CASSGVGGDEQFF.

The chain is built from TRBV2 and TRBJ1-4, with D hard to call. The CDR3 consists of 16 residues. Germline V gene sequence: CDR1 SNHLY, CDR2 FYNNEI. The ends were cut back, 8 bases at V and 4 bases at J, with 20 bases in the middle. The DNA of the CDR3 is TGTGCCAGCCGGGCCAACATTATTGGGAGTAATGAAAAACTGTTTTTT. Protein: CASRANIIGSNEKLFF.

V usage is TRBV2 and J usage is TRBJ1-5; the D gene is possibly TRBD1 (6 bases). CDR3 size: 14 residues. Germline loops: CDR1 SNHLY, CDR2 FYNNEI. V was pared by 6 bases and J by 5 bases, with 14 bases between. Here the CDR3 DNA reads TGTGCCAGCAGCGGGGGGCGGACAGATCAGCCCCAGCATTTT. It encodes CASSGGRTDQPQHF.

CDR3 DNA sequence: TGTGCCAGCAGCTTAACAGGGGGCTTTTACGAGCAGTACTTC. Translated, it gives CASSLTGGFYEQYF. The chain has TRBV5-4 and TRBJ2-7, with 9 positions matching TRBD1. This CDR3 spans 14 amino acids. In germline, CDR1 is SGHNT, CDR2 YYREEE (reference sequence). Germline trimming cut 2 bases from V and 4 bases from J; bases unmatched to any gene: 4.

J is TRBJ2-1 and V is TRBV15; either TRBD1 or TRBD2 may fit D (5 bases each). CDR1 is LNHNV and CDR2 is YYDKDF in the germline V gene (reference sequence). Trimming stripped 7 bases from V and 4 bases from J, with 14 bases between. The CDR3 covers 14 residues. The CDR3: CATTPGARYNEQFF. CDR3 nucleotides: TGTGCCACCACCCCCGGGGCACGATACAATGAGCAGTTCTTC.

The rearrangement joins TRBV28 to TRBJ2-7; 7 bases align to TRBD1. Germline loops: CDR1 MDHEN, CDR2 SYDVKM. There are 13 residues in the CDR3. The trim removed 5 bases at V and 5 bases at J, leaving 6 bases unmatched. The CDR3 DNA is TGTGCCAGCAGTAACAACAGGGGCGACGAGCAGTACTTC. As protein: CASSNNRGDEQYF.

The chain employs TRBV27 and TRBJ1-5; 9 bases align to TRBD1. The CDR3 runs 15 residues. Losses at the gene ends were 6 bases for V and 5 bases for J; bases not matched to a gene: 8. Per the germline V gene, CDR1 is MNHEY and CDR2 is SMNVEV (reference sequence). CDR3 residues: CASSLRWTGDQPQHF. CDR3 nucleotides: TGTGCCAGCAGCCTCCGATGGACAGGGGATCAGCCCCAGCATTTT.

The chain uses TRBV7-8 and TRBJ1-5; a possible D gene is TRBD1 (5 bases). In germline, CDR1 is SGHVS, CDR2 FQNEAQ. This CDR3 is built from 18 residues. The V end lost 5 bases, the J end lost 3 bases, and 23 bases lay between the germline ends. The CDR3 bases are TGTGCCAGCAGCCTCGCGTGGGACGCCTGGGTGGCCAATCAGCCCCAGCATTTT. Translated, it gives CASSLAWDAWVANQPQHF.

Here the CDR3 reads CASNTGVHQPQHF. The DNA of the CDR3 is TGTGCCAGCAACACAGGGGTCCATCAGCCCCAGCATTTT. The rearrangement links TRBV21-1 to TRBJ1-5; TRBD1 reflects the table's D call only, with no check against the DNA. TRBV21-1 is a recognized pseudogene. CDR3 length equals 13 residues.

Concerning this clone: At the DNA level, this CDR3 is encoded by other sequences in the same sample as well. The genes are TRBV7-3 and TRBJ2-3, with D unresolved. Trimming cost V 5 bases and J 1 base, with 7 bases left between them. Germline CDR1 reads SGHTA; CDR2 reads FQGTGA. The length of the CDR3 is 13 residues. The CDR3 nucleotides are TGTGCCAGCAGCCCTGGCGGCACAGATACGCAGTATTTT. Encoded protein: CASSPGGTDTQYF.

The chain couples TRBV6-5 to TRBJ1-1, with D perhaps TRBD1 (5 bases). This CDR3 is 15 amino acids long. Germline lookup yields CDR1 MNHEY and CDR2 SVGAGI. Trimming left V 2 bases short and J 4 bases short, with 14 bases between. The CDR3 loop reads CASSYNTGRGTEAFF. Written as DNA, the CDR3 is TGTGCCAGCAGTTACAATACGGGACGAGGCACTGAAGCTTTCTTT.

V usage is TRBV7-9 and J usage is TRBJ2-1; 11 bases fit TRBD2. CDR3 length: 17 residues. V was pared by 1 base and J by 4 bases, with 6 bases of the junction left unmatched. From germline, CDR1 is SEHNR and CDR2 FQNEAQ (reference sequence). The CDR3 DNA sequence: TGTGCCAGCAGCTTAGAAATCCTAGCGGGAGGATACAATGAGCAGTTCTTC. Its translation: CASSLEILAGGYNEQFF. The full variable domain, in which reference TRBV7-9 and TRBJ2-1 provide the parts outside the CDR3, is DTGVSQNPRHKITKRGQNVTFRCDPISEHNRLYWYRQTLGQGPEFLTYFQNEAQLEKSRLLSDRFSAERPKGSFSTLEIQRTEQGDSAMYLCASSLEILAGGYNEQFFGPGTRLTVL.

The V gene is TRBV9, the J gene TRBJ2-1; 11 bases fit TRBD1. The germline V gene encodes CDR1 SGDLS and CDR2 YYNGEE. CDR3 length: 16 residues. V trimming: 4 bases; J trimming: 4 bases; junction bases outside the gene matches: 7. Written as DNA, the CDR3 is TGTGCCAGCAGCATACACCGGGACAGGGGGTACAATGAGCAGTTCTTC. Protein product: CASSIHRDRGYNEQFF.

The chain's CDR3 is CASSLAVGEQFF. The CDR3 DNA sequence: TGTGCCAGCAGCTTAGCAGTGGGGGAGCAGTTCTTC. This chain uses TRBV11-2 with TRBJ2-1; no clear D gene. Germline V CDR1 and CDR2: SGHAT, FQNNGV. Trimming removed 1 base from V and 10 bases from J, with 8 bases in between. The CDR3 totals 12 residues. Together with reference TRBV11-2 and TRBJ2-1, the CDR3 gives the full variable domain: EAGVAQSPRYKIIEKRQSVAFWCNPISGHATLYWYQQILGQGPKLLIQFQNNGVVDDSQLPKDRFSAERLKGVDSTLKIQPAKLEDSAVYLCASSLAVGEQFFGPGTRLTVL.

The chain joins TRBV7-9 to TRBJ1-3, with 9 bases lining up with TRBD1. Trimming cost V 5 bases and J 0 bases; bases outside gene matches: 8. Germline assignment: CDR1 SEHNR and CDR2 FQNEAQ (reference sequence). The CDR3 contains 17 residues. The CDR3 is CASSPTGTGLSGNTIYF. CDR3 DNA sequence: TGTGCCAGCAGCCCAACCGGGACAGGGCTCTCTGGAAACACCATATATTTT.

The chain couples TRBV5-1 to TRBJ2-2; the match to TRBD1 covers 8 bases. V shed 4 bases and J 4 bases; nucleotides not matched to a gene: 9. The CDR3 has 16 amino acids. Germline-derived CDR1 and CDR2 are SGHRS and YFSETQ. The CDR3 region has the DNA TGCGCCAGCAGCATTGTTGCAGGGGGCGGCACCGGGGAGCTGTTTTTT. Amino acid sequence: CASSIVAGGGTGELFF.

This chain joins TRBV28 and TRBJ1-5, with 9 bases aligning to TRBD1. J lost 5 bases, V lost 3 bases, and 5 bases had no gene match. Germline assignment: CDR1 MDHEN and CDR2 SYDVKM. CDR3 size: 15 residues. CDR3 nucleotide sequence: TGTGCCAGCAGTTTCCCAACAGGGGGCCATCAGCCCCAGCATTTT. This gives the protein CASSFPTGGHQPQHF.

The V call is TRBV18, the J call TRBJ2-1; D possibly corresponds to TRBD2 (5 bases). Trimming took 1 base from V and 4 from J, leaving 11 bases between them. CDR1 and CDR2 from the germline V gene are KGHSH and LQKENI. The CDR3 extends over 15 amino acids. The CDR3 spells CASSPQGGRYNEQFF. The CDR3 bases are TGTGCCAGCTCACCACAGGGTGGGAGATACAATGAGCAGTTCTTC.

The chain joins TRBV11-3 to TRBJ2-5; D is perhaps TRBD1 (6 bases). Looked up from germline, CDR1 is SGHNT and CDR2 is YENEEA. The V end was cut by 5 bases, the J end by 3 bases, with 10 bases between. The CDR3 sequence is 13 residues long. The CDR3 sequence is CASSRGGKETQYF. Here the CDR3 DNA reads TGTGCCAGCAGCCGAGGGGGTAAAGAGACCCAGTACTTC.

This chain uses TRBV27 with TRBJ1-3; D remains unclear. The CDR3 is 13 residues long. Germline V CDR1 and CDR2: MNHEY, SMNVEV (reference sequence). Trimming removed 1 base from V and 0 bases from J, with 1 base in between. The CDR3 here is CASSLYSGNTIYF. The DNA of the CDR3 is TGTGCCAGCAGTTTATACTCTGGAAACACCATATATTTT.

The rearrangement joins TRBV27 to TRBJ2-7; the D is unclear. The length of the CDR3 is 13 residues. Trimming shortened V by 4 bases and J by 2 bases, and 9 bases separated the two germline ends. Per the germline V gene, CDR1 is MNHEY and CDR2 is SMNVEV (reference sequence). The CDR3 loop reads CASSSARTYEQYF. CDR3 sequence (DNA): TGTGCCAGCAGTTCGGCGCGGACCTACGAGCAGTACTTC.

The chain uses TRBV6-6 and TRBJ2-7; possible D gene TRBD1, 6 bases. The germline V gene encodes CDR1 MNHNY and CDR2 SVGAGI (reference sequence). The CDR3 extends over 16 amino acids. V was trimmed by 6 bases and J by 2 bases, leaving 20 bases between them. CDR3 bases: TGTGCCAGCAGATCATCCGAGAGACAGGTTACCTACGAGCAGTACTTC. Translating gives CASRSSERQVTYEQYF.

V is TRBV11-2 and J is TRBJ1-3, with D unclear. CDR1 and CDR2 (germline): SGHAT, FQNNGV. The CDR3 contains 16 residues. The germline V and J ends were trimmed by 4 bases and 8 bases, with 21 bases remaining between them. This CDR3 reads CASSSLSELGRHTIYF. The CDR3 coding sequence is TGTGCCAGCAGCTCCCTAAGCGAACTCGGGCGCCACACCATATATTTT.

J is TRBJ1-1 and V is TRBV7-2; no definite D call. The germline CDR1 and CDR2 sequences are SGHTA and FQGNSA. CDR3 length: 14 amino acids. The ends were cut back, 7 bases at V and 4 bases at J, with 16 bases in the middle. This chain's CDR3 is CASNPQGMSTEAFF. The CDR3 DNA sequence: TGTGCCAGCAACCCCCAAGGTATGAGCACTGAAGCTTTCTTT.